These 30 T cell receptor beta chains came from one sample sequenced in a study of identical twins. Each CDR3 protein gets one entry after TCRdb re-called the 5' RACE reads with MiXCR. The profile covers 500,000 to 600,000 distinct CDR3 sequences, with about 20% appearing a single time and under 0.95% taken by the ten largest. These same data were also listed under a study on T cells expressing NK-cell markers.

Specimen: CD4+ T cells sorted from blood. Receptor source: a woman aged 18 to 35 in good health.

At least ten counts were recorded for this clonotype. This chain connects TRBV2 to TRBJ2-3; D gene ambiguous. Trimming took 8 bases from V and 4 from J, leaving 7 bases between them. Per germline, CDR1 SNHLY and CDR2 FYNNEI. The CDR3 is made up of 11 amino acids. The chain's CDR3 is CASGYSDTQYF. The CDR3 DNA reads as TGTGCCAGCGGATATTCAGATACGCAGTATTTT.

This clonotype has only a few counts. The chain recombines TRBV6-5 with TRBJ2-7; 7 bases are shared with TRBD1. In germline, CDR1 is MNHEY, CDR2 SVGAGI. The CDR3 is 14 residues long. Trimming cost V 2 bases and J 7 bases; bases outside gene matches: 8. This CDR3 reads CASSYGARGWEQYF. As DNA, the CDR3 is TGTGCCAGCAGTTACGGGGCCAGGGGGTGGGAGCAGTACTTC.

The chain is built from TRBV12-3 or TRBV12-4 and TRBJ1-2, with D unresolved. Trimming removed 3 bases at V and 4 bases at J, with 9 bases between. CDR3 length: 13 amino acids. In DNA form, the CDR3 reads TGTGCCAGCAGTTTTACAGTTGGCTATGGCTACACCTTC. This translates into CASSFTVGYGYTF.

The rearrangement joins TRBV5-1 to TRBJ2-7; D may be TRBD2 (5 bases). V was pared by 0 bases and J by 6 bases, with 16 bases between. Germline CDR1 and CDR2: SGHRS and YFSETQ. The CDR3 runs to 15 residues. The CDR3 loop is CASSLARGESREQYF. Here the CDR3 DNA reads TGCGCCAGCAGCTTGGCTCGGGGAGAATCGCGCGAGCAGTACTTC.

This clonotype has just a few counts. The junction and the germline gene differ at one end; a read error may be behind it. The J gene is TRBJ2-5, the V gene TRBV20-1, with a possible D match to TRBD2 (5 bases). This CDR3 is built from 15 residues. The germline CDR1 and CDR2 sequences are DFQATT and SNEGSKA (reference sequence). DNA for the CDR3: TGCAGTGCCAGAGAGAGAAGGCTAGCCCAAGAGACCCAGTACTTC. As protein: CSARERRLAQETQYF.

The genes are TRBV4-3 and TRBJ2-3; 8 positions agree with TRBD2. The CDR3 consists of 16 residues. The trim removed 0 bases at V and 6 bases at J, leaving 8 bases unmatched. Germline assignment: CDR1 LGHNA and CDR2 YSLEER. The CDR3, as DNA: TGCGCCAGCAGCCAAGATATACGGGCGGGAGGTGATACGCAGTATTTT. This encodes CASSQDIRAGGDTQYF.

J is TRBJ1-1 and V is TRBV20-1; D remains ambiguous. The V and J ends lost 3 bases and 3 bases respectively, with 14 bases between them. The germline gives CDR1 DFQATT, CDR2 SNEGSKA (reference sequence). The CDR3 runs 14 residues. In nucleotides, the CDR3 is TGCAGTGCTAGTACCCTCTGGATGGACACTGAAGCTTTCTTT. Encoded protein: CSASTLWMDTEAFF.

The chain carries TRBV30 and TRBJ1-5; D ambiguous. V dropped 1 base and J dropped 1 base, with 14 bases sitting between them. Germline V gene lookup returns CDR1 GTSNPN and CDR2 SVGIG (reference sequence). CDR3 length: 16 residues. The CDR3 sequence is CAWSGPAGLSNQPQHF. CDR3 sequence (DNA): TGTGCCTGGAGTGGTCCCGCCGGGCTGAGCAATCAGCCCCAGCATTTT. The complete variable domain, with remaining parts taken from reference TRBV30 and TRBJ1-5, reads SQTIHQWPATLVQPVGSPLSLECTVEGTSNPNLYWYRQAAGRGLQLLFYSVGIGQISSEVPQNLSASRPQDRQFILSSKKLLLSDSGFYLCAWSGPAGLSNQPQHFGDGTRLSIL.

This clonotype showed up many times. The V call is TRBV29-1, the J call TRBJ2-7; perhaps D is TRBD1 or TRBD2 (6 bases each). Trimming left V 5 bases short and J 6 bases short, with 20 bases between. The CDR3 consists of 14 residues. Germline assignment: CDR1 SQVTM and CDR2 ANQGSEA. The CDR3 bases are TGCAGCGTTCAAGTATCCGGGGGCGCGGGCGAGCAGTACTTC. It specifies CSVQVSGGAGEQYF.

This clonotype was seen a handful of times. J is TRBJ2-1 and V is TRBV5-1; D might be TRBD2 (5 bases). Trimming took 2 bases from V and 0 from J, leaving 12 bases between them. CDR1 is SGHRS and CDR2 is YFSETQ in the germline V gene. The CDR3 loop spans 16 amino acids. The CDR3 bases are TGCGCCAGCAGCTTAACTTCGGGGATCTCCTACAATGAGCAGTTCTTC. It specifies CASSLTSGISYNEQFF.

V gene TRBV5-3 combines with J gene TRBJ1-4, with D unclear. TRBV5-3 is filed as an ORF, its function uncertain. The length of the CDR3 is 15 residues. Deletions cut 6 bases from V and 1 base from J, with 13 bases between. Written as DNA, the CDR3 is TGTGCCAGAAACGACATGGAAGGAACTAATGAAAAACTGTTTTTT. Amino acids: CARNDMEGTNEKLFF.

J is TRBJ2-7 and V is TRBV4-1; D not resolved. Trimming pared 0 bases from V and 6 bases from J, leaving 9 bases between. Germline loops: CDR1 MGHRA, CDR2 YSYEKL. This CDR3 spans 13 amino acids. CDR3: CASSQERWGEQYF. The CDR3 nucleotides are TGCGCCAGCAGCCAAGAGAGGTGGGGCGAGCAGTACTTC.

The chain combines TRBV29-1 with TRBJ2-3; D could derive from TRBD1 or TRBD2 (6 bases each). Trimming left V 3 bases short and J 2 bases short, with 9 bases between. From germline, CDR1 is SQVTM and CDR2 ANQGSEA. CDR3 size: 13 residues. The CDR3 sequence is CSVEAGHTDTQYF. CDR3 nucleotide sequence: TGCAGCGTTGAGGCGGGACACACAGATACGCAGTATTTT.

This clonotype was seen a few times. The rearrangement links TRBV7-2 to TRBJ2-5; 7 bases map to TRBD2. The CDR3 is 13 residues long. Trimming cost V 5 bases and J 5 bases; bases outside gene matches: 5. Germline V gene sequence: CDR1 SGHTA, CDR2 FQGNSA. The CDR3 DNA reads TGTGCCAGCAGCGGCGGGAGTTATGAGACCCAGTACTTC. Translating gives CASSGGSYETQYF.

V and J are TRBV28 and TRBJ2-2; 11 bases map to TRBD2. V lost 7 bases, J lost 3 bases, and 7 bases stayed unmatched. The CDR3 is 16 residues long. Germline CDR1 MDHEN, CDR2 SYDVKM. CDR3 residues: CASTISGGADTGELFF. DNA of the CDR3: TGTGCCAGCACTATTAGCGGGGGGGCTGACACCGGGGAGCTGTTTTTT.

V is TRBV5-1 and J is TRBJ2-5, with 7 bases matching TRBD1. V shed 6 bases and J 2 bases; nucleotides not matched to a gene: 10. The CDR3 runs 15 residues. CDR1 is SGHRS and CDR2 is YFSETQ in the germline V gene. As DNA, the CDR3 is TGCGCCAGCACCCTTACAGGGGCACCACAAGAGACCCAGTACTTC. Protein sequence: CASTLTGAPQETQYF.

This clonotype was picked up a small number of times. The V and J genes are TRBV4-3 and TRBJ1-3, with 8 positions matching TRBD1. With V trimmed by 3 bases and J by 2 bases, 3 bases remained unmatched. The CDR3 runs to 15 residues. The V gene's germline CDR1 is LGHNA and CDR2 YSLEER. DNA for the CDR3: TGCGCCAGCAGCCAGATGACAGGGGCTGGAAACACCATATATTTT. This translates into CASSQMTGAGNTIYF.

The chain is built from TRBV5-1 and TRBJ2-7, with 9 bases identical to TRBD2. The CDR3 is 15 residues long. V was pared by 4 bases and J by 4 bases, with 9 bases of the junction left unmatched. From germline, CDR1 is SGHRS and CDR2 YFSETQ. The CDR3 loop reads CASSQTSGSGYEQYF. For the CDR3, the DNA is TGCGCCAGCAGCCAGACTAGCGGATCGGGGTACGAGCAGTACTTC. The full variable domain, its missing parts supplied by reference TRBV5-1 and TRBJ2-7, is KAGVTQTPRYLIKTRGQQVTLSCSPISGHRSVSWYQQTPGQGLQFLFEYFSETQRNKGNFPGRFSGRQFSNSRSEMNVSTLELGDSALYLCASSQTSGSGYEQYFGPGTRLTVT.

This chain joins TRBV30 and TRBJ2-3; D might be TRBD2 (6 bases). The CDR3 loop spans 15 amino acids. V gave up 3 bases and J gave up 2 bases, with 15 bases separating them. Germline CDR1 is GTSNPN and CDR2 is SVGIG (reference sequence). As DNA, the CDR3 is TGTGCCTGGAGCCCAGGTCTAGCGAACACAGATACGCAGTATTTT. The encoded protein is CAWSPGLANTDTQYF.

The gene calls are TRBV15 and TRBJ1-2, with D tentatively TRBD1 (5 bases). The CDR3 runs 15 residues. V was pared by 0 bases and J by 2 bases, with 10 bases between. The V gene's germline CDR1 is LNHNV and CDR2 YYDKDF (reference sequence). Written as DNA, the CDR3 is TGTGCCACCAGCAGAGATCCGGCAGGGAACTATGGCTACACCTTC. Amino acids: CATSRDPAGNYGYTF. Full variable domain (rest looked up from reference TRBV15 and TRBJ1-2): DAMVIQNPRYQVTQFGKPVTLSCSQTLNHNVMYWYQQKSSQAPKLLFHYYDKDFNNEADTPDNFQSRRPNTSFCFLDIRSPGLGDTAMYLCATSRDPAGNYGYTFGSGTRLTVV.

In this sample, this clonotype turned up a few times. This chain links TRBV20-1 with TRBJ2-1; D is uncertain. Germline loops: CDR1 DFQATT, CDR2 SNEGSKA (reference sequence). The CDR3 sequence is 16 residues long. The V gene lost 6 bases and the J gene lost 1 base, with 19 bases spanning the gap. The CDR3 DNA is TGCAGTGCAACGCTTTTGAGTTTTCGTTCCTACAATGAGCAGTTCTTC. The encoded protein is CSATLLSFRSYNEQFF.

This chain connects TRBV5-1 to TRBJ2-3, with 8 bases fitting TRBD1. V was pared by 4 bases and J by 4 bases, with 8 bases of the junction left unmatched. The V gene's germline CDR1 is SGHRS and CDR2 YFSETQ. This CDR3 spans 15 amino acids. The CDR3 bases are TGCGCCAGCAGCATTGGACAGGGTGGTCCAGATACGCAGTATTTT. Translation: CASSIGQGGPDTQYF.

This clonotype has only a few counts. The V gene is TRBV6-1, the J gene TRBJ2-1; 11 bases agree with TRBD1. V trimming: 5 bases; J trimming: 6 bases; junction bases outside the gene matches: 6. Looked up from germline, CDR1 is MNHNS and CDR2 is SASEGT. This CDR3 has 15 amino acids. The CDR3 DNA reads TGTGCCAGCAGTCCGACCGGGACAGGGGGCAATGAGCAGTTCTTC. Its protein product is CASSPTGTGGNEQFF.

This clonotype was counted a few times. The germline gene is not matched at one end of the junction; a read error may be the cause. The chain joins TRBV3-1 to TRBJ2-3, with 11 nucleotides matching TRBD2. CDR1 and CDR2 (germline): LGHDT, YNNKEL (reference sequence). The CDR3 has 20 residues. The CDR3 sequence is CACSQEDLAGGGSSTDTQYF. The CDR3 DNA sequence: TGTGCCTGCAGCCAAGAAGACCTAGCGGGGGGCGGTTCCAGCACAGATACGCAGTATTTT.

This clonotype was counted between two and nine times. The chain employs TRBV5-1 and TRBJ2-5; 9 bases are shared with TRBD2. The CDR3 spans 13 residues. CDR1 is SGHRS, CDR2 YFSETQ, per germline. The V gene end was trimmed by 5 bases and the J gene end by 4 bases; junction bases not matched to a gene: 3. CDR3 in amino acids: CASRASGAETQYF. DNA of the CDR3: TGCGCCAGCAGAGCTAGCGGGGCAGAGACCCAGTACTTC.

This clonotype was detected ten times or more. This chain uses TRBV12-3 or TRBV12-4 with TRBJ2-1; 9 positions agree with TRBD1. V gave up 4 bases and J gave up 12 bases; unmatched junction bases: 7. This CDR3 has 13 residues. The CDR3 DNA sequence: TGTGCCAGCAGTTCCGGGACAGGGTATCGGCAGTTCTTC. Translation gives CASSSGTGYRQFF.

This clonotype showed up many times. This sequence joins TRBV29-1 and TRBJ2-3, with D possibly matching TRBD2 (5 bases). The length of the CDR3 is 16 residues. In germline, CDR1 is SQVTM, CDR2 ANQGSEA. V lost 1 base and J lost 2, with 16 bases in between. CDR3 nucleotides: TGCAGCGTTGAAGGTTTAACTACCGGGATCACAGATACGCAGTATTTT. It translates to CSVEGLTTGITDTQYF.

This clonotype occurred a few times. The chain carries TRBV7-2 and TRBJ2-7; D perhaps matches TRBD1 (5 bases). V was shortened by 4 bases and J by 6 bases, with 10 bases between the two germline ends. This CDR3 comprises 12 residues. Germline loops: CDR1 SGHTA, CDR2 FQGNSA. The CDR3 DNA reads TGTGCCAGCAGCTCCTTAAGGGGCGAGCAGTACTTC. It encodes CASSSLRGEQYF.

This chain links TRBV24-1 with TRBJ2-3, with D perhaps being TRBD1 or TRBD2 (8 bases each). V was shortened by 3 bases and J by 5 bases, with 17 bases between the two germline ends. The CDR3 spans 16 residues. The germline V gene encodes CDR1 KGHDR and CDR2 SFDVKD. The CDR3 DNA sequence: TGTGCCACCAGTGATACGACAGGGGCGGGAGGAGATACGCAGTATTTT. Encoded protein: CATSDTTGAGGDTQYF.

The J gene is TRBJ2-5, the V gene TRBV29-1, with D perhaps TRBD1 or TRBD2 (6 bases each). The CDR3 length is 13 residues. Germline lookup yields CDR1 SQVTM and CDR2 ANQGSEA. Trimming left V 3 bases short and J 5 bases short, with 13 bases between. The CDR3 DNA is TGCAGCGTTGAGAAGGGGGGCCGGGAGACCCAGTACTTC. It encodes CSVEKGGRETQYF. The full variable domain, rest sourced from reference TRBV29-1 and TRBJ2-5, is SAVISQKPSRDICQRGTSLTIQCQVDSQVTMMFWYRQQPGQSLTLIATANQGSEATYESGFVIDKFPISRPNLTFSTLTVSNMSPEDSSIYLCSVEKGGRETQYFGPGTRLLVL.